The T cell receptor (beta chain) under discussion was sequenced for a study of blood T cell repertoires in COVID-19. Study overall: Italy, Spain and the United States were the sources of the convalescent and acute COVID-19 samples. The analysed material was cDNA or gDNA that came from T cells, B-cell-depleted T cells, or PBMCs.

Authors' methods: Estimates of nucleated cell counts were drawn from the amplification of reference gene primers. Repertoires were generated with immunoSEQ multiplex PCR, while TCRdb's copy carries only in-frame clones and drops some. D and trimming were read from the DNA, whereas the V and J calls and clone size are those reported in that table. The data hold 30,000 to 35,000 clones, with 83% observed a single time. This clone was detected a few times. V lost 3 bases to trimming and J lost 9 bases, with 12 bases between them. Germline V lookup: CDR1 SGHTA, CDR2 FQGNSA. This CDR3 comprises 13 residues.

The sample consisted of peripheral blood. The TCR originated in a man in his fifties or sixties with acute or convalescent COVID-19. The V call is TRBV7-2, the J call TRBJ2-1, with D perhaps matching TRBD2 (5 bases). The CDR3 is CASSLQLVVEQFF. The CDR3 region has the DNA TGTGCCAGCAGCTTGCAACTAGTGGTTGAGCAGTTCTTC. The complete variable domain, with remaining parts taken from reference TRBV7-2 and TRBJ2-1, reads GAGVSQSPSNKVTEKGKDVELRCDPISGHTALYWYRQSLGQGLEFLIYFQGNSAPDKSGLPSDRFSAERTGGSVSTLTIQRTQQEDSAVYLCASSLQLVVEQFFGPGTRLTVL.